The following is a T cell receptor beta chain sequence with its context. Produced via immunoSEQ multiplex PCR; TCRdb's table is partial and in-frame only. The data show 55,000 to 75,000 clones, with about 81% seen just once and 9.2% held by the top ten. This sample stems from a study of blood T cell repertoires in COVID-19. CDR1 and CDR2 from the germline V gene are SGHTA and FQGNSA. V lost 5 bases, J lost 1 base, and 6 bases lay in between. The CDR3 sequence is 13 residues long. Material: peripheral blood. The J gene is TRBJ1-5, the V gene TRBV7-2; D unclear. The receptor's source is a human donor in a cohort sampled during active COVID-19. The CDR3 reads CASSTESNQPQHF. Written as DNA, the CDR3 is TGTGCCAGCAGCACGGAGAGCAATCAGCCCCAGCATTTT.